Included here is one TCR beta chain sequence, with context. These data come from a study of T-cell memory formation after mild COVID-19. The ends lost 3 bases at V and 6 bases at J; junction bases unmatched: 8. The germline CDR1 and CDR2 sequences are SGHTA and FQGNSA. The CDR3 loop spans 15 amino acids. TCRdb reprocessed the 5' RACE reads with MiXCR, giving one entry per CDR3 protein. The repertoire holds roughly 280,000 distinct CDR3 sequences, with 8.2% as singletons. The V and J genes are TRBV7-2 and TRBJ2-3; 8 bases line up with TRBD2. The sample comprised PBMCs or a T cell subset sorted from them (not recorded which). This receptor was obtained from a man between 18 and 35 years old who had mild COVID-19 (a few samples of this study predate the infection). Cell type and time point are not known. CDR3 sequence (DNA): TGTGCCAGCAGCTTTAGCGGGGACCCCGTGGATACGCAGTATTTT. Protein sequence: CASSFSGDPVDTQYF.